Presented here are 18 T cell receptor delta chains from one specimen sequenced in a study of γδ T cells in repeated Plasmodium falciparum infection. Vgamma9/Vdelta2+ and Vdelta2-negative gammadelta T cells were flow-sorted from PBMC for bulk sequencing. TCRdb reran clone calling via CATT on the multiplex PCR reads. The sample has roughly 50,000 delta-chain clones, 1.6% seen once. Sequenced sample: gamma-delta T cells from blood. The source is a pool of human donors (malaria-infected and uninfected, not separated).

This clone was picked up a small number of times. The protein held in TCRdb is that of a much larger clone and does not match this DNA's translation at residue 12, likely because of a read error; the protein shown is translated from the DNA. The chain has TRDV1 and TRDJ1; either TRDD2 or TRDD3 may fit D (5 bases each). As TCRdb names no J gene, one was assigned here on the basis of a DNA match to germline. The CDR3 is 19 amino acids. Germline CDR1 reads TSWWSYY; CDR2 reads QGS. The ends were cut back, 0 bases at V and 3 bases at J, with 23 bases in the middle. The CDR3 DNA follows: TGTGCTCTTGGGGAACTCAGGGCCTACCCGGGGAGTAAGGCCGATAAACTCATCTTT. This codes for CALGELRAYPGSKADKLIF.

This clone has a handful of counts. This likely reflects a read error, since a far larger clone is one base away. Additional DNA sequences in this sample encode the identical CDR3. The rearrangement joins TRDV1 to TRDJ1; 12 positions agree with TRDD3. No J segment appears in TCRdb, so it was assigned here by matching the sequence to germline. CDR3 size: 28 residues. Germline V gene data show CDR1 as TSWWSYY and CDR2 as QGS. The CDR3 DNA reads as TGTGCCCTTGGGGAACGGGGCGAGTTTGCCTTCCCCCCTTCTCGTACTGTCTGGGGGATACGGGGCACCGATAAACTCATCTTT. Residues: CALGERGEFAFPPSRTVWGIRGTDKLIF.

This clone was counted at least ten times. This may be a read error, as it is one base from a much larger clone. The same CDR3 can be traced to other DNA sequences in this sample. CDR3: CALGGPIRVTDKLIF. The CDR3 DNA sequence: TGTGCTCTTGGGGGGCCGATCAGGGTTACCGATAAACTCATCTTT. The chain links TRDV1 to TRDJ1; D is ambiguous. There are 15 residues in the CDR3. Germline CDR1 is TSWWSYY and CDR2 is QGS. V was trimmed by 4 bases and J by 2 bases, leaving 14 bases between them.

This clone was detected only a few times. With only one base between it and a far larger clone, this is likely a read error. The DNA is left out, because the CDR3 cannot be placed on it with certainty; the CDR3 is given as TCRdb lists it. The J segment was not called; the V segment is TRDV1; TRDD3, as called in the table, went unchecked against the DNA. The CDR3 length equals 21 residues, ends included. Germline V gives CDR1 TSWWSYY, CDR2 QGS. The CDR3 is CALGDSTAWGIGASYTDKLIF.

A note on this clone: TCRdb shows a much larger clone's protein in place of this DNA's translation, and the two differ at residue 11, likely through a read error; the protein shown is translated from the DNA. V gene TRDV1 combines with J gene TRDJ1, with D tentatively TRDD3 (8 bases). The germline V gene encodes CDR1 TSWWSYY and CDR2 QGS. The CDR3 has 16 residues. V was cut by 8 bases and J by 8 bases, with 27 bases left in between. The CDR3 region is CALTIPTYWGVPKLIF. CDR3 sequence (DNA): TGTGCTCTTACAATTCCTACCTACTGGGGGGTACCAAAACTCATCTTT.

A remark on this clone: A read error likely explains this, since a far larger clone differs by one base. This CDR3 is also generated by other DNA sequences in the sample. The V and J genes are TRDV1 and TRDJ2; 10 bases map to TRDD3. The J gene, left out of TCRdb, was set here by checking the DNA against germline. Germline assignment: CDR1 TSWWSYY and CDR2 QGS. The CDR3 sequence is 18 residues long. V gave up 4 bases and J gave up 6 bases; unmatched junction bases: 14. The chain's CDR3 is CALGALPPPWGIAAQLFF. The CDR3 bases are TGTGCTCTTGGGGCTCTACCTCCTCCCTGGGGGATAGCAGCACAACTCTTCTTT.

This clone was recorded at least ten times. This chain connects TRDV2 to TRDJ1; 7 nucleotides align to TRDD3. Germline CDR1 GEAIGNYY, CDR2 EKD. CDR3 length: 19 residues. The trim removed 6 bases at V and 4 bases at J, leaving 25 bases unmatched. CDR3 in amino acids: CACNQILLGAPSGVDKLIF. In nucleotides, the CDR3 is TGTGCCTGTAACCAGATTCTTCTGGGGGCTCCCTCAGGGGTCGATAAACTCATCTTT.

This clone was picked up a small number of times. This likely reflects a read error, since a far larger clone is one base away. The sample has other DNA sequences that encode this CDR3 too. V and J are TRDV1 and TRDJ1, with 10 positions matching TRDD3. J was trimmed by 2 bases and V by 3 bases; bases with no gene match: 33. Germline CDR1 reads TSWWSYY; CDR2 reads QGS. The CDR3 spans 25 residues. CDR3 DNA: TGTGCTCTTGGGGACTCTCCTACAACGGAGCCCCAACCCCGTACTGGGGGATTACCAACCGATAAACTCATCTTT. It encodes CALGDSPTTEPQPRTGGLPTDKLIF.

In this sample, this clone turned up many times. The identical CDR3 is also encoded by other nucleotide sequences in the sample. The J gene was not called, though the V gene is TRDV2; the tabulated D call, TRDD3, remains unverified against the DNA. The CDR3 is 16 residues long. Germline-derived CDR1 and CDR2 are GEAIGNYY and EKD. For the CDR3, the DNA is TGTGCCTGTGATCCCTTAATGAATCTGGGGGATCGCACTGTCATCTTT. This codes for CACDPLMNLGDRTVIF.

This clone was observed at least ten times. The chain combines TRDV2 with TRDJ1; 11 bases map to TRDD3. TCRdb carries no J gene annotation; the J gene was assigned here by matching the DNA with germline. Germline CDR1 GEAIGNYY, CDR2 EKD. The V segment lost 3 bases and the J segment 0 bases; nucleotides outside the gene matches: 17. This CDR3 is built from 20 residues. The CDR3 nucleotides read TGTGCCTGTGACTCAATGCAACTGGGGGATAGATTAGTGTACACCGATAAACTCATCTTT. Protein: CACDSMQLGDRLVYTDKLIF.

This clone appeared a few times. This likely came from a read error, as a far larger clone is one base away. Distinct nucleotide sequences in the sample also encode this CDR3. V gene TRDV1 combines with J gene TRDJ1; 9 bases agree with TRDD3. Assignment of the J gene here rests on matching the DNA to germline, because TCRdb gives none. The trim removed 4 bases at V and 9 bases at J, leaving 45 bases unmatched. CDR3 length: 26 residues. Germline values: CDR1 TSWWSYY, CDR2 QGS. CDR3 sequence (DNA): TGTGCTCTTGGGGGGATTAGGTGCATAGCTGCACCGAATGCCGGGGGCGATTTACCTGGGGATACGGAACTCATCTTT. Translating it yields CALGGIRCIAAPNAGGDLPGDTELIF.

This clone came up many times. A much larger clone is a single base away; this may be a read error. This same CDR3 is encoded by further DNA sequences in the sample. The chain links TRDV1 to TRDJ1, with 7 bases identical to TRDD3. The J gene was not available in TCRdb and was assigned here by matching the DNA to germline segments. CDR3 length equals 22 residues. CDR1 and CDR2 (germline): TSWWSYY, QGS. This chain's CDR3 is CALGETGFPPTRGISYTDKLIF. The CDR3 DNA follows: TGTGCTCTTGGGGAAACCGGCTTCCCACCGACTAGGGGGATTTCGTACACAGATAAACTCATCTTT.

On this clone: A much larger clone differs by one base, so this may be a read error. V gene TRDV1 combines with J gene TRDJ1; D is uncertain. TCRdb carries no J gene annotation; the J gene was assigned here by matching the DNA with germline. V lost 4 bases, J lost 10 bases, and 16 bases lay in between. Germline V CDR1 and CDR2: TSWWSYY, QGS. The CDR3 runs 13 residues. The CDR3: CALGAPGLGRLIF. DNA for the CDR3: TGTGCTCTTGGGGCCCCGGGTCTAGGCAGACTCATCTTT.

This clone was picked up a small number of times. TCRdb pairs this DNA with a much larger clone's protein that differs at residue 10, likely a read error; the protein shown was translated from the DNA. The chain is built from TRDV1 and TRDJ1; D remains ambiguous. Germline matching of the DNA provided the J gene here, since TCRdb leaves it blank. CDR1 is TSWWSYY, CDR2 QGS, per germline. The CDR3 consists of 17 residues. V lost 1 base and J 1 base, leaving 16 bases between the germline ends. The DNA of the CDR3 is TGTGCTCTTGGGGAACGTACGTTAGGGTCCCCCACCGATAAACTCATCTTT. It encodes CALGERTLGSPTDKLIF.

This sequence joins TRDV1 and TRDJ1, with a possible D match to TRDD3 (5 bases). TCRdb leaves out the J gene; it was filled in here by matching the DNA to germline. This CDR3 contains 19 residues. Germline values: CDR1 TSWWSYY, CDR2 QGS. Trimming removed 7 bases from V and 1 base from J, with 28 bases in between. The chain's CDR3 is CALVGVGIWRSLGTDKLIF. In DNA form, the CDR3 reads TGTGCTCTTGTCGGTGTAGGAATCTGGCGGTCCCTGGGCACCGATAAACTCATCTTT.

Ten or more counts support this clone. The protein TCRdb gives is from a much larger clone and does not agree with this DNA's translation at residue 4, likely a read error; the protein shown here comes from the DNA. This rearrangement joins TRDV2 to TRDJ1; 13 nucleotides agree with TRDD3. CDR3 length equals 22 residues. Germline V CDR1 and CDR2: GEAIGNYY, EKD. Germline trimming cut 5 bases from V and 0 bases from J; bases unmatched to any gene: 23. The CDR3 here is CACGPPLKISTGGYGDTDKLIF. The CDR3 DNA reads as TGTGCCTGTGGCCCCCCCCTAAAAATCTCAACTGGGGGATACGGGGACACCGATAAACTCATCTTT.

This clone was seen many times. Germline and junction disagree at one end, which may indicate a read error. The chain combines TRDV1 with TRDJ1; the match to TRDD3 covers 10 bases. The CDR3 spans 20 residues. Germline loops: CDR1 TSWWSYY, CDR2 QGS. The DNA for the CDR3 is TGTGCTCTCGGGGTCAACTACTGGGGGATCCCTCCTCCTGGCCCCGATAAACTCATCTTT. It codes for CALGVNYWGIPPPGPDKLIF.

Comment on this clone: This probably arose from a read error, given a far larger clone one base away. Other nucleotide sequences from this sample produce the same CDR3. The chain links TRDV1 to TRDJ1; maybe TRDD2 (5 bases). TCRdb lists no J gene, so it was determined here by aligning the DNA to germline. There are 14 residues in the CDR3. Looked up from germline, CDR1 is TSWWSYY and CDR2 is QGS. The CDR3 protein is CALGVPSWVYKLIF. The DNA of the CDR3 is TGTGCTCTCGGGGTCCCTTCGTGGGTCTATAAACTCATCTTT.